This TCR beta chain was captured by sequencing in a study of shared clonotypes between healthy human individuals. Sequencing was at deep level. Profiled with immunoSEQ multiplex PCR; TCRdb holds only in-frame clones, not every one. Seen here are about 2,200,000 clones, about 92% observed once, and the top ten hold roughly 1.8%. In the naive CD8 group, cells lacked CD45RO and were positively selected for CCR7, so terminally differentiated effector memory CD45RA+ cells were left out. The sequencing sample was made of naive CD8+ T cells from PBMCs. This TCR came from a man between 18 and 35 years old in good health. Some clones in this sample may be carry-over from other donors' samples.

In DNA, the CDR3 is TGTGCCAGCAATCAGGGGGCGGGTGGGGAGACCCAGTACTTC. It translates to CASNQGAGGETQYF. The chain joins TRBV6-6 to TRBJ2-5; 8 bases are a match to TRBD1. Germline V gene sequence: CDR1 MNHNY, CDR2 SVGAGI (reference sequence). Unmatched junction bases numbered 9, after V lost 7 bases and J lost 5 bases. This CDR3 comprises 14 residues.